This TCR beta chain appears in the sequencing data of a study of CD8+ T cells in alopecia areata. Findings and caveats of the study: Scalp clonality and expanded CD8+ clones among the top 100 showed significant decreases with tofacitinib. For lesional scalp, especially alopecia totalis/universalis, clonality was higher than in normal scalp.

cDNA prepared by RNA extraction and subsequent reverse transcription served as the template for sequencing. Measured with immunoSEQ multiplex PCR; TCRdb has only the in-frame clones, and not every one. The repertoire holds 180,000 or so clones, approximately 51% seen once, with over 9% in the top ten. The CDR3 runs 14 residues. CDR1 SGHDT and CDR2 YYEEEE come from the germline V gene. Trimming removed 0 bases at V and 2 bases at J, with 9 bases between. The treatment: oral pan-JAK inhibitor, 5-10 mg twice daily. PBMCs served as the source from which CD4+ and CD8+ T cells were sorted. With regard to this clone: Its target is unknown.

The clonotype was recovered from a human donor with alopecia areata. The chain carries TRBV5-6 and TRBJ2-7; no definite D call. The sample here was CD8+ T cells sorted from blood, taken at roughly week 52, from a patient treated with tofacitinib. Here the CDR3 DNA reads TGTGCCAGCAGCTTGGGGCAGGCAACCTACGAGCAGTACTTC. It yields the protein CASSLGQATYEQYF.